These 9 T cell receptor beta chains were sequenced from one sample in a study of cytomegalovirus exposure and HLA in healthy donors. Researchers ran the PCR with 60 Vbeta and 13 Jbeta primers. Some clones are missing from TCRdb's copy, which holds only in-frame ones; the method was immunoSEQ multiplex PCR. The data hold about 94,000 clones, with under 80% observed a single time. Sequencing input: PBMCs. These receptors all come from a middle-aged man in good health and CMV-seropositive.

V usage is TRBV6-5 and J usage is TRBJ2-7; 7 bases match TRBD2. CDR1 is MNHEY and CDR2 is SVGAGI in the germline V gene. Trimming at V came to 3 bases and at J to 3 bases, leaving 5 bases not matched to a gene. This CDR3 comprises 14 residues. CDR3 sequence: CASSYQSGNYEQYF. CDR3 DNA: TGTGCCAGCAGTTATCAAAGCGGGAACTACGAGCAGTACTTC.

This clone appeared a single time. The chain combines TRBV28 with TRBJ2-1, with TRBD1 matching over 7 bases. This CDR3 has 14 residues. The V segment lost 2 bases and the J segment 6 bases; nucleotides outside the gene matches: 4. The germline V gene has CDR1 MDHEN and CDR2 SYDVKM. The CDR3 bases are TGTGCCAGCAGTTTAACGAGGGGGCTCAATGAGCAGTTCTTC. As protein: CASSLTRGLNEQFF.

V and J are TRBV2 and TRBJ2-7, with a tentative D call TRBD1 (6 bases). Germline CDR1 and CDR2: SNHLY and FYNNEI. V was clipped by 4 bases and J by 1 base, with 14 bases between them. The CDR3 spans 15 residues. CDR3 amino acids: CASSGQDIKSYEQYF. The CDR3 nucleotides are TGTGCCAGCAGTGGACAGGACATCAAGTCCTACGAGCAGTACTTC.

In regard to this clone: An end of the junction does not agree with germline; a read error may underlie this. The chain carries TRBV7-7 and TRBJ2-3, with D maybe TRBD1 (5 bases). CDR1 is SSHAT, CDR2 FNYEAQ, per germline (reference sequence). CDR3 length: 13 amino acids. The CDR3 spells CASSAGYTDTQYF. For the CDR3, the DNA is TGTGCTAGCAGCGCAGGGTACACAGATACGCAGTATTTT.

This chain uses TRBV5-1 with TRBJ2-5; 7 bases match TRBD2. The CDR3 runs 13 residues. After removal of 4 bases from V and 5 bases from J, the junction contained 5 bases not matched to a gene. Germline lookup yields CDR1 SGHRS and CDR2 YFSETQ. The DNA of the CDR3 is TGCGCCAGCAGCCTGGACGGGAGGGAGACCCAGTACTTC. It codes for CASSLDGRETQYF.

The chain couples TRBV28 to TRBJ2-2; no clear D. The germline V gene encodes CDR1 MDHEN and CDR2 SYDVKM. V lost 5 bases and J lost 0, with 10 bases in between. The CDR3 has 15 amino acids. CDR3 bases: TGTGCCAGCAGTAGGAGCCTCACGAACACCGGGGAGCTGTTTTTT. This gives the protein CASSRSLTNTGELFF.

The chain links TRBV6-4 to TRBJ2-3; 9 positions match TRBD2. This CDR3 comprises 14 residues. Germline V lookup: CDR1 MRHNA, CDR2 SNTAGT. Unmatched junction bases numbered 1, after V lost 3 bases and J lost 3 bases. The CDR3 spells CASSEAGGTDTQYF. In DNA form, the CDR3 reads TGTGCCAGCAGTGAGGCGGGGGGGACAGATACGCAGTATTTT.

The rearrangement joins TRBV6-1 to TRBJ2-3; D unresolved. This CDR3 is built from 16 residues. CDR1 and CDR2 from the germline V gene are MNHNS and SASEGT. V was trimmed by 4 bases and J by 2 bases, leaving 16 bases between them. The CDR3 is CASSVRSVLPTDTQYF. CDR3 DNA: TGTGCCAGCAGTGTTCGCAGCGTCCTCCCCACAGATACGCAGTATTTT.

The V call is TRBV6-6, the J call TRBJ2-2; perhaps TRBD1 as D (5 bases). V lost 0 bases, J lost 6 bases, and 8 bases lay in between. Per germline, CDR1 MNHNY and CDR2 SVGAGI (reference sequence). The CDR3 is 14 amino acids. The chain's CDR3 is CASSYSQGAGELFF. The CDR3 DNA follows: TGTGCCAGCAGTTACTCTCAGGGTGCCGGGGAGCTGTTTTTT.